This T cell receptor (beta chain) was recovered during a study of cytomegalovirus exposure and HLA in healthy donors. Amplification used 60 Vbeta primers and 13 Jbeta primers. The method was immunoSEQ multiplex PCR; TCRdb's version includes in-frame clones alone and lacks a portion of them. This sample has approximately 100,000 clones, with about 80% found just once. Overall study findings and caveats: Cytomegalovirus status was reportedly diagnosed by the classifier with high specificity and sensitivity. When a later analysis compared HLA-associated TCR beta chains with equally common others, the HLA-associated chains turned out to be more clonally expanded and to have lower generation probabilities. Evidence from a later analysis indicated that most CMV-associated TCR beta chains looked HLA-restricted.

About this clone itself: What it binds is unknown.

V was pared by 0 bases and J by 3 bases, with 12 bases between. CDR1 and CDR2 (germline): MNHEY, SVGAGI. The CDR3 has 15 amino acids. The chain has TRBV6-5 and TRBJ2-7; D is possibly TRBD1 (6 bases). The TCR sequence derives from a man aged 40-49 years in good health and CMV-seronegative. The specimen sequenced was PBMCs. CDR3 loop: CASSYSGATGYEQYF. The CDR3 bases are TGTGCCAGCAGTTACTCGGGGGCCACGGGCTACGAGCAGTACTTC.